This TCR beta chain was sequenced for a study of technical replicates of blood from a few donors (dated by TCRdb to 2017 to 2019). Receptor amplification or capture employed the immunoSEQ multiplex PCR assay. TCRdb took over this immuneACCESS table, retaining in-frame rearrangements with V and J assigned. Such tables are incomplete; in checked studies, under half of the missing clones stem from an unresolved V gene, and the remainder is unexplained. The sample data list approximately 79,000 clones, and 95% to 98% of these were observed just once. The ten largest account for 0.18% of the sample. With respect to this clone: The antigen this receptor binds is unknown. One base away there is no much larger clone; base qualities are not given.

The germline V gene specifies SGHDT as CDR1 and YYEEEE as CDR2. Relative to germline, V is 4 bases shorter and J is 4 bases shorter, with 9 bases between their ends. Including the terminal cysteine and phenylalanine, the CDR3 comprises 12 residues. The only DNA kept is the CDR3, 36 bases in frame from the first base. Sequenced material: T cells isolated from PBMCs. This sequence originates from a human donor in good health. Recombination connected TRBV5-6 to TRBJ2-7, with the identity of the D gene unclear. Read as DNA, the sequence is TGTGCCAGCAGCCGCCCAGGTTACGAGCAGTACTTC. It encodes CASSRPGYEQYF.